Following are 2 T cell receptor beta chains from one sample sequenced in a study of control samples from healthy donors and cancer patients. Clones were read by immunoSEQ multiplex PCR, and TCRdb kept only the in-frame ones, dropping some. The sample has approximately 100,000 clones; 90% are singletons. Sequences were obtained from blood. The receptors stem from a woman aged 18-29 years in good health.

The rearrangement joins TRBV6-6 to TRBJ2-3; 16 positions match TRBD2. Germline V CDR1 and CDR2: MNHNY, SVGAGI (reference sequence). The CDR3 spans 17 residues. V shed 5 bases and J 6 bases; nucleotides not matched to a gene: 8. CDR3 sequence reads: CASSHPGLAGGMDTQYF. The CDR3 DNA reads as TGTGCCAGCAGTCACCCGGGACTAGCGGGGGGGATGGATACGCAGTATTTT.

This clone was observed many times. The rearrangement uses TRBV7-8 and TRBJ2-3; 7 bases map to TRBD1. The V gene end was trimmed by 3 bases and the J gene end by 2 bases; junction bases not matched to a gene: 2. The CDR3 is made up of 14 amino acids. Germline CDR1 and CDR2: SGHVS and FQNEAQ. The CDR3 reads CASSLGQTTDTQYF. In DNA form, the CDR3 reads TGTGCCAGCAGCTTGGGACAGACCACAGATACGCAGTATTTT.